This entry is about one T cell receptor (beta chain). The antigen is not known. Using quantitative 5'-RACE with molecular barcodes, the authors made TCR beta libraries. TCRdb ran MiXCR on the 5' RACE reads and lists one entry per CDR3 protein. The sample lists more than 300,000 distinct CDR3 sequences; approximately 8.2% were seen once. The data derive from a study of CD8 T cells in ankylosing spondylitis. General study findings and limits: Significant enrichment of disease-linked clones was reportedly seen in matched ankylosing spondylitis synovial fluid. Certain motif variants had earlier appeared in reactive arthritis synovial fluid and blood. Roughly eight highly homologous variants made up a TCR beta motif that seemed to typify ankylosing spondylitis blood. Relatively scarce in peripheral blood, disease-linked clones were CD8+.

V shed 5 bases, J shed 8 bases, and the junction held 14 bases outside the gene matches. The CDR3 is 17 amino acids. In germline, CDR1 is SGHAT, CDR2 FQNNGV. This sequence was found in a male donor with ankylosing spondylitis. V usage is TRBV11-2 and J usage is TRBJ1-6; 8 bases agree with TRBD1. Material: blood, either unsorted or a sorted T cell fraction (not recorded which). The CDR3, as DNA: TGTGCCAGCAGCGCCAATTCAGGGGGCGTAGGGGATTCACCCCTCCACTTT. It yields the protein CASSANSGGVGDSPLHF.